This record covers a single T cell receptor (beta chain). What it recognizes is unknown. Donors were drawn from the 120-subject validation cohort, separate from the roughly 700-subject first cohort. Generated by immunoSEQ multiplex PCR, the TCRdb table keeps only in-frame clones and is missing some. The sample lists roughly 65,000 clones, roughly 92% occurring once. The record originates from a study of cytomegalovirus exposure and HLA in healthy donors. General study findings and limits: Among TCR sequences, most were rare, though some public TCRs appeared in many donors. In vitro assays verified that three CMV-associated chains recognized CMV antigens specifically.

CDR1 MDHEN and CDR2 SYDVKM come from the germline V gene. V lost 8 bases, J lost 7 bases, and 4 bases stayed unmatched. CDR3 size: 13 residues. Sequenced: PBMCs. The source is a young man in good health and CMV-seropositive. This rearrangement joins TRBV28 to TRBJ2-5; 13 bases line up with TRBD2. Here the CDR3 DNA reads TGTGCCAGCCTGACTAGCGGGGGGTTGACCCAGTACTTC. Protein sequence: CASLTSGGLTQYF. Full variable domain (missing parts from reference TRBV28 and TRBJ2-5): DVKVTQSSRYLVKRTGEKVFLECVQDMDHENMFWYRQDPGLGLRLIYFSYDVKMKEKGDIPEGYSVSREKKERFSLILESASTNQTSMYLCASLTSGGLTQYFGPGTRLLVL.